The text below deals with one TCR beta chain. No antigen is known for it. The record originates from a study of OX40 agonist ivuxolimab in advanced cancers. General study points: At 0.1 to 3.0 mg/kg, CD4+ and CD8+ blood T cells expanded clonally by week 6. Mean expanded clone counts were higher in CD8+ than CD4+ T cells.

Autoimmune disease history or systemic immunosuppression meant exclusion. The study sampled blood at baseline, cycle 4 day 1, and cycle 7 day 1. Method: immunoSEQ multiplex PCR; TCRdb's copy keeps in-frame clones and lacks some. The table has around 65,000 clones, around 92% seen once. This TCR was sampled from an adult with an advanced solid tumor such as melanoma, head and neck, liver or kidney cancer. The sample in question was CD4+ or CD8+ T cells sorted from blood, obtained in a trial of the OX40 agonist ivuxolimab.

In DNA, the CDR3 is TGCAGCGCCGGGACAGGGGGCACAGATACGCAGTATTTT. Protein: CSAGTGGTDTQYF. This chain joins TRBV29-1 and TRBJ2-3, with TRBD1 matching over 10 bases. CDR1 and CDR2 from the germline V gene are SQVTM and ANQGSEA. V lost 7 bases, J lost 1 base, and 2 bases stayed unmatched. This CDR3 spans 13 amino acids.